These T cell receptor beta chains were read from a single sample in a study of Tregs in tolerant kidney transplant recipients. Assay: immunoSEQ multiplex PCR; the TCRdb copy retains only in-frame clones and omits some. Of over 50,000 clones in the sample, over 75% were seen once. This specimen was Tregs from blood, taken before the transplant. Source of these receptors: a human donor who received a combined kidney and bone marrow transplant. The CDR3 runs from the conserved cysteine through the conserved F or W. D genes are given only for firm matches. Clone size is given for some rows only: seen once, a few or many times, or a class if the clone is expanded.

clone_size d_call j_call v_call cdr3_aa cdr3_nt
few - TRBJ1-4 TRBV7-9 CASSSGGLSDEKLFF TGTGCCAGCAGCTCCGGCGGCCTCTCGGATGAAAAACTGTTTTTT
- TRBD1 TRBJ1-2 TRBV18 CASSPLPMGQFSDYGYTF TGTGCCAGCTCACCATTGCCGATGGGACAGTTCAGCGACTATGGCTACACCTTC
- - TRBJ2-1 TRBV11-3 CASSPGDLPRNEQFF TGTGCCAGCAGCCCCGGCGACCTACCCCGCAATGAGCAGTTCTTC
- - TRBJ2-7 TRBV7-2 CASSSQGGYEQYF TGTGCCAGCAGCTCCCAGGGGGGGTACGAGCAGTACTTC
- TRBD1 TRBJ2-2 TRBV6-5 CASRAGTAITGELFF TGTGCCAGCAGAGCCGGGACAGCTATTACCGGGGAGCTGTTTTTT
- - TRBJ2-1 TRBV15 CATSRTGSVLNNEQFF TGTGCCACCAGCAGAACCGGGTCCGTACTTAACAATGAGCAGTTCTTC
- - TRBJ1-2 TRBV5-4 CASNSGGANYGYTF TGTGCCAGCAACTCGGGGGGGGCTAACTATGGCTACACCTTC
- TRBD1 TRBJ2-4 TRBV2 CASGTGTGGNIQYF TGTGCCAGCGGCACCGGGACAGGGGGTAACATTCAGTACTTC
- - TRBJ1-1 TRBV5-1 CASRYSGMNTEAFF TGCGCCAGCAGATATTCAGGGATGAACACTGAAGCTTTCTTT
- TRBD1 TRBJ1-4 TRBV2 CASSPGTGGANEKLFF TGTGCCAGCAGCCCCGGGACAGGGGGGGCTAATGAAAAACTGTTTTTT
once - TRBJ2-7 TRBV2 CASSERVSHYEQYF TGTGCCAGCAGTGAACGGGTATCCCACTACGAGCAGTACTTC
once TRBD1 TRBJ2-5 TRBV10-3 CAIRPTGALGETQYF TGTGCCATCAGGCCAACAGGGGCGCTCGGGGAGACCCAGTACTTC
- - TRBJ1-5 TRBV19 CASSSRAGRQPQHF TGTGCCAGTAGTAGCCGAGCGGGGCGGCAGCCCCAGCATTTT
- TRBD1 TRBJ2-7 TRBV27 CASRRTGSYEQYF TGTGCCAGCAGGAGGACAGGGTCCTACGAGCAGTACTTC
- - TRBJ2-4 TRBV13 CASSLGRTGTSIQYF TGTGCCAGCAGCTTAGGAAGGACGGGGACGAGCATTCAGTACTTC
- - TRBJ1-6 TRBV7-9 CASSPLPNSPLHF TGTGCCAGCAGCCCCCTACCTAATTCACCCCTCCACTTT
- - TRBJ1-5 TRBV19 CASTATGGYGQPQHF TGTGCCAGTACCGCGACGGGGGGGTATGGCCAGCCCCAGCATTTT
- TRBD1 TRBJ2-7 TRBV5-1 CASSFRTGQGGYEQYF TGCGCCAGCAGCTTTCGGACAGGCCAAGGAGGCTACGAGCAGTACTTC
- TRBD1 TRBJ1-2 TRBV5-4 CASSTWTGDYGYTF TGTGCCAGCAGCACCTGGACAGGCGACTATGGCTACACCTTC
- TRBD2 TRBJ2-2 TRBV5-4 CASSRRGERGGVGELFF TGTGCCAGCAGCCGCCGGGGAGAGCGGGGGGGCGTCGGGGAGCTGTTTTTT
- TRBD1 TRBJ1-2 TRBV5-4 CASSPFGTGGVGGCTF TGTGCCAGCAGTCCGTTTGGAACAGGGGGCGTCGGAGGCTGCACCTTC
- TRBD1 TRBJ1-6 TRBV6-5 CASRRPGQGRSPLHF TGTGCCAGCAGGCGCCCGGGACAGGGTCGCTCACCCCTCCACTTT
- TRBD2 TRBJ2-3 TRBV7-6 CASSPRLGLATLAQYF TGTGCCAGCAGCCCCCGGTTGGGACTAGCGACTCTCGCGCAGTATTTT
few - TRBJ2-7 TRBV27 CASSGGRGYEQYF TGTGCCAGCAGCGGGGGGCGGGGGTACGAGCAGTACTTC
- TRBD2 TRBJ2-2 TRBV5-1 CASSLDGGYTGELFF TGCGCCAGCAGCTTGGACGGGGGGTACACTGGGGAGCTGTTTTTT
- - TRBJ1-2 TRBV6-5 CASSEEQTYGYTF TGTGCCAGCAGTGAGGAACAGACCTATGGCTACACCTTC
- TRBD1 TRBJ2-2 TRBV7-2 CASSSGTVMDTGELFF TGTGCCAGCAGCTCTGGGACAGTGATGGACACCGGGGAGCTGTTTTTT
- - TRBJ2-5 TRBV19 CASRDRPQETQYF TGTGCCAGTAGAGACAGGCCGCAAGAGACCCAGTACTTC
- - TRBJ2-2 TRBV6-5 CASSYSLVANTGELFF TGTGCCAGCAGTTACTCTCTAGTGGCGAACACCGGGGAGCTGTTTTTT
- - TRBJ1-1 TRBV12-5 CASGLAPIPFGGYGGRQMTEAFF TGTGCTAGTGGTTTGGCCCCCATCCCATTTGGAGGGTACGGGGGTAGGCAGATGACTGAAGCTTTCTTT
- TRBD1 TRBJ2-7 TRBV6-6 CASSRQGDRYEQYF TGTGCCAGCAGCCGACAGGGGGATCGTTACGAGCAGTACTTC
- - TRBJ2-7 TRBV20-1 CSASRTYEQYF TGCAGTGCTAGTAGGACCTACGAGCAGTACTTC
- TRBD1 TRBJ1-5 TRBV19 CASSRWTGENQPQHF TGTGCCAGTAGTAGGTGGACAGGGGAGAATCAGCCCCAGCATTTT
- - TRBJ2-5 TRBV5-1 CASSFPLGDLGTQYF TGCGCCAGCAGCTTTCCGTTAGGAGACCTAGGTACCCAGTACTTC
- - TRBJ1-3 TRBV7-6 CASSNPRQSGNTIYF TGTGCCAGCAGCAACCCAAGACAGTCTGGAAACACCATATATTTT
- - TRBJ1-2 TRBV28 CASSPLTRGKTNYGYTF TGTGCCAGCAGTCCCCTCACCAGGGGCAAAACTAACTATGGCTACACCTTC
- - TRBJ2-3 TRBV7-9 CASSLVQFSTDTQYF TGTGCCAGCAGCTTAGTCCAGTTCAGCACAGATACGCAGTATTTT
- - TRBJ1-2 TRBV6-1 CASRQTAVYGYTF TGTGCCAGCAGGCAAACGGCTGTCTATGGCTACACCTTC
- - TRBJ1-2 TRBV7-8 CASSQGQGSGYTF TGTGCCAGCAGCCAAGGGCAGGGGAGTGGCTACACCTTC
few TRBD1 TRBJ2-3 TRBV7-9 CASSLRQGITDTQYF TGTGCCAGCAGCCTCCGACAGGGGATTACAGATACGCAGTATTTT
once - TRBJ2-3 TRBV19 CASNPGERQYRTDTQYF TGTGCCAGTAATCCAGGGGAACGTCAGTACCGCACAGATACGCAGTATTTT
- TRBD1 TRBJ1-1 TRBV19 CASSLQGAVNTEAFF TGTGCCAGTAGTCTACAGGGGGCAGTGAACACTGAAGCTTTCTTT
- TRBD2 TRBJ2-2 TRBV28 CASHRGGPNTGELFF TGTGCCAGCCACCGGGGGGGCCCGAACACCGGGGAGCTGTTTTTT
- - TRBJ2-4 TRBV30 CAGQLAKNIQYF TGTGCCGGTCAACTAGCCAAAAACATTCAGTACTTC
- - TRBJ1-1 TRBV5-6 CASSFPGVTEAFF TGTGCCAGCAGCTTCCCAGGGGTTACTGAAGCTTTCTTT